This T cell receptor delta chain came from a study of gammadelta T cells in human blood. TCRdb called clones from the RT-PCR reads again using CATT. Of about 1,400 delta-chain clones in the sample, 15% to 20% are singletons; the top ten hold around 10%. This clone is classed as medium-sized. Germline assignment: CDR1 TSWWSYY and CDR2 QGS. This CDR3 is built from 17 residues. V lost 0 bases, J lost 0 bases, and 14 bases lay in between. V is TRDV1 and J is TRDJ1; a weak D match, TRDD3 (6 bases). This receptor was taken from a human donor. Sequencing was performed on non-Vgamma9Vdelta2 gamma-delta T cells from infant blood. For the CDR3, the DNA is TGTGCTCTTGGGGAACTTCCCAATGGGGGCCACACCGATAAACTCATCTTT. Encoded protein: CALGELPNGGHTDKLIF.